Shown below are 26 T cell receptor beta chains from a single sample sequenced in a study of beta chain features in type 1 diabetes. General study findings and limits: Shorter TCRB CDR3s, moderately but significantly so, marked every one of the four CD4+ subsets in Type 1 diabetes patients.

The antigens for these receptors are not known. TCRB transcripts that were expressed got sequenced, as all of the isolated RNA had been reverse transcribed. Data came from immunoSEQ multiplex PCR; TCRdb stores just in-frame clones and leaves some out. In the table there are around 710,000 clones, around 12% of which are singletons. Sequenced: naive CD4+ T cells from blood. Receptor source: a man aged 30-40 years with type 1 diabetes.

The chain has TRBV10-3 and TRBJ2-5; no reliable D call. CDR3 size: 13 residues. Germline CDR1 is ENHRY and CDR2 is SYGVKD. V was cut by 5 bases and J by 1 base, with 8 bases left in between. The DNA for the CDR3 is TGTGCCATCAGTAGTAAGGCCCAAGAGACCCAGTACTTC. Translated: CAISSKAQETQYF.

This rearrangement joins TRBV5-4 to TRBJ2-5; D remains ambiguous. The CDR3 runs to 14 residues. The V gene's germline CDR1 is SGHNT and CDR2 YYREEE (reference sequence). V lost 5 bases, J lost 5 bases, and 16 bases lay in between. The CDR3 region has the DNA TGTGCCAGCAGTCCGGGTGGCGTTGGGGAGACCCAGTACTTC. Protein sequence: CASSPGGVGETQYF.

This clone has just a few counts. This chain uses TRBV19 with TRBJ2-6, with D tentatively TRBD1 (5 bases). Germline V gene sequence: CDR1 LNHDA, CDR2 SQIVND (reference sequence). The ends were cut back, 5 bases at V and 0 bases at J, with 14 bases in the middle. The CDR3 loop spans 17 amino acids. CDR3 bases: TGTGCCAGTAGTGATAGGCGACAGATCTCTGGGGCCAACGTCCTGACTTTC. It specifies CASSDRRQISGANVLTF.

This chain joins TRBV5-6 and TRBJ2-7, with no clear D. CDR1 is SGHDT and CDR2 is YYEEEE in the germline V gene. The CDR3 is 12 amino acids. Deletions cut 3 bases from V and 1 base from J, with 5 bases between. CDR3 region: CASSSYSYEQYF. The CDR3 nucleotides read TGTGCCAGCAGCTCCTATTCCTACGAGCAGTACTTC. Supplemented by reference TRBV5-6 and TRBJ2-7, the full variable domain reads DAGVTQSPTHLIKTRGQQVTLRCSPKSGHDTVSWYQQALGQGPQFIFQYYEEEERQRGNFPDRFSGHQFPNYSSELNVNALLLGDSALYLCASSSYSYEQYFGPGTRLTVT.

There are a few counts of this clone. This sequence joins TRBV29-1 and TRBJ2-5; D may be TRBD1 (6 bases). The CDR3 covers 14 residues. Germline V lookup: CDR1 SQVTM, CDR2 ANQGSEA. V lost 8 bases to trimming and J lost 1 base, with 17 bases between them. The DNA of the CDR3 is TGCAGCTCCACCGGGACACGAATCCAAGAGACCCAGTACTTC. Translation: CSSTGTRIQETQYF.

The chain joins TRBV9 to TRBJ2-7, with D perhaps TRBD2 (6 bases). Germline-derived CDR1 and CDR2 are SGDLS and YYNGEE. Trimming took 4 bases from V and 0 from J, leaving 17 bases between them. The CDR3 runs to 16 residues. In DNA, the CDR3 is TGTGCCAGCAGCACGGAGGGACGAACTCACTCCTACGAGCAGTACTTC. Protein: CASSTEGRTHSYEQYF. Filled out from reference TRBV9 and TRBJ2-7, the complete variable domain reads DSGVTQTPKHLITATGQRVTLRCSPRSGDLSVYWYQQSLDQGLQFLIQYYNGEERAKGNILERFSAQQFPDLHSELNLSSLELGDSALYFCASSTEGRTHSYEQYFGPGTRLTVT.

This rearrangement joins TRBV7-3 to TRBJ2-2; D is unresolved. Trimming pared 2 bases from V and 2 bases from J, leaving 6 bases between. CDR1 is SGHTA and CDR2 is FQGTGA in the germline V gene. There are 14 residues in the CDR3. The CDR3 DNA sequence: TGTGCCAGCAGCTTAGAATATAACACCGGGGAGCTGTTTTTT. This sequence encodes CASSLEYNTGELFF.

The CDR3 nucleotides read TGCGCCAGCAGCCAAGAGAGGCCACTATATAGCAATCAGCCCCAGCATTTT. Its translation: CASSQERPLYSNQPQHF. V usage is TRBV4-3 and J usage is TRBJ1-5, with no clear D. The ends were cut back, 0 bases at V and 0 bases at J, with 12 bases in the middle. The CDR3 contains 17 residues. Germline V gene lookup returns CDR1 LGHNA and CDR2 YSLEER.

This clone appeared a few times. The chain joins TRBV5-4 to TRBJ2-5; 7 positions match TRBD2. Germline values: CDR1 SGHNT, CDR2 YYREEE (reference sequence). Trimming removed 2 bases from V and 0 bases from J; junction bases left unmatched: 1. The CDR3 loop spans 14 amino acids. CDR3 in DNA: TGTGCCAGCAGCTTCGGGGGGTACCAAGAGACCCAGTACTTC. It yields the protein CASSFGGYQETQYF.

This clone was detected a few times. The same CDR3 is also encoded by other DNA sequences in this sample. CDR3 residues: CASSRSYEQYF. The CDR3 nucleotides read TGTGCCAGCAGCCGGTCCTACGAGCAGTACTTC. J is TRBJ2-7 and V is TRBV11-2; D call uncertain. CDR3 length: 11 amino acids. The V end was cut by 5 bases, the J end by 1 base, with 3 bases between. In germline, CDR1 is SGHAT, CDR2 FQNNGV.

This chain uses TRBV9 with TRBJ2-1; D possibly matches TRBD1 or TRBD2 (5 bases each). Germline-derived CDR1 and CDR2 are SGDLS and YYNGEE. The CDR3 has 15 residues. V was pared by 0 bases and J by 7 bases, with 14 bases between. The CDR3, as DNA: TGTGCCAGCAGCGTAGCGGGGACCATCACAAATGAGCAGTTCTTC. Translated: CASSVAGTITNEQFF.

The rearrangement joins TRBV6-1 to TRBJ2-3; 9 bases are a match to TRBD1. The CDR3 length is 14 residues. CDR1 MNHNS and CDR2 SASEGT come from the germline V gene. The V segment lost 10 bases and the J segment 5 bases; nucleotides outside the gene matches: 10. The CDR3 here is CATYRDRVKDTQYF. CDR3 in DNA: TGTGCCACCTACCGGGACAGGGTAAAAGATACGCAGTATTTT.

This clone showed up just a few times. V and J are TRBV4-3 and TRBJ1-5; weak D call: TRBD1 (5 bases). Germline CDR1 reads LGHNA; CDR2 reads YSLEER. The CDR3 sequence is 15 residues long. Trimming left V 0 bases short and J 4 bases short, with 10 bases between. CDR3 in amino acids: CASSQDVAGNQPQHF. In DNA form, the CDR3 reads TGCGCCAGCAGCCAAGATGTCGCAGGGAATCAGCCCCAGCATTTT.

V gene TRBV19 combines with J gene TRBJ2-2; TRBD1 aligns across 7 bases. The CDR3 runs 17 residues. The junction had 11 bases not matched to a gene; V was cut back by 5 bases and J by 2 bases. Germline CDR1 reads LNHDA; CDR2 reads SQIVND (reference sequence). In DNA, the CDR3 is TGTGCCAGTAGTGTAAGACAGGGCCGGGTCAACACCGGGGAGCTGTTTTTT. Protein product: CASSVRQGRVNTGELFF.

Written as DNA, the CDR3 is TGCGCCAGCAGCTTGGGCCCTATGGAGCAAAGAGGTTACGAGCAGTACTTC. Encoded protein: CASSLGPMEQRGYEQYF. The rearrangement joins TRBV5-1 to TRBJ2-7; D gene unclear. Deletions cut 0 bases from V and 4 bases from J, with 20 bases between. Per the germline V gene, CDR1 is SGHRS and CDR2 is YFSETQ. The CDR3 has 17 amino acids.

This clone appeared a few times. This sequence joins TRBV25-1 and TRBJ1-2, with D hard to call. This CDR3 comprises 17 residues. The V end lost 1 base, the J end lost 4 bases, and 19 bases lay between the germline ends. The germline V gene has CDR1 MGHDK and CDR2 SYGVNS. As DNA, the CDR3 is TGTGCCAGCAGTGAATTTATCAAGGGCCCCCGAGGCTATGGCTACACCTTC. It specifies CASSEFIKGPRGYGYTF.

The gene calls are TRBV4-1 and TRBJ2-2, with TRBD1 as a possible D gene (5 bases). V was pared by 5 bases and J by 2 bases, with 18 bases between. This CDR3 comprises 17 residues. Germline lookup yields CDR1 MGHRA and CDR2 YSYEKL. The CDR3 loop is CASSATMQGFNTGELFF. The CDR3 coding sequence is TGCGCCAGCAGCGCTACTATGCAGGGTTTTAACACCGGGGAGCTGTTTTTT.

The chain carries TRBV7-9 and TRBJ1-4; D unclear. The ends were cut back, 1 base at V and 12 bases at J, with 6 bases in the middle. The CDR3 length is 11 residues. Germline CDR1 reads SEHNR; CDR2 reads FQNEAQ (reference sequence). The CDR3 coding sequence is TGTGCCAGCAGCTTAGAGGGAGAACTGTTTTTT. Its translation is CASSLEGELFF.

This clone was observed a handful of times. The junction differs from germline at one of its ends, possibly a read error. The chain is built from TRBV30 and TRBJ2-1; D may correspond to TRBD1 or TRBD2 (5 bases each). The CDR3 spans 12 residues. Germline CDR1 and CDR2: GTSNPN and SVGIG (reference sequence). The CDR3 spells CAWSVSGPAQLF. The CDR3 bases are TGTGCCTGGAGTGTATCGGGGCCGGCACAGCTCTTC.

The sample holds one count of this clone. J is TRBJ2-7 and V is TRBV5-1; perhaps TRBD2 as D (6 bases). Between the trimmed V and J ends, which lost 4 bases and 3 bases, there was a span of 14 bases. From germline, CDR1 is SGHRS and CDR2 YFSETQ. This CDR3 region has 14 residues. The CDR3 nucleotides read TGCGCCAGCAGCCCGTCAGCGGGCAGCTACGAGCAGTACTTC. It translates to CASSPSAGSYEQYF.

This chain connects TRBV4-3 to TRBJ2-1; perhaps TRBD2 as D (6 bases). The germline V and J ends were trimmed by 0 bases and 10 bases, with 10 bases remaining between them. The CDR3 runs 13 residues. Germline CDR1 and CDR2: LGHNA and YSLEER. The CDR3 here is CASSQDPGREQFF. For the CDR3, the DNA is TGCGCCAGCAGCCAAGATCCGGGGAGGGAGCAGTTCTTC.

This chain links TRBV5-1 with TRBJ2-7, with TRBD2 matching over 12 bases. Trimming at V came to 4 bases and at J to 1 base, leaving 6 bases not matched to a gene. CDR1 and CDR2 (germline): SGHRS, YFSETQ. The CDR3 totals 16 residues. The CDR3 spells CASSQAGTSGSYEQYF. The CDR3 DNA sequence: TGCGCCAGCAGCCAAGCGGGGACTAGCGGGTCCTACGAGCAGTACTTC.

As regards this clone: This same CDR3 is encoded by further DNA sequences in the sample. This CDR3 is CSVEENYGYTF. The CDR3 DNA sequence: TGCAGCGTTGAGGAAAACTATGGCTACACCTTC. The V gene is TRBV29-1, the J gene TRBJ1-2, with no clear D. The V and J ends lost 3 bases and 2 bases respectively, with 4 bases between them. Looked up from germline, CDR1 is SQVTM and CDR2 is ANQGSEA. This CDR3 spans 11 amino acids. The full variable domain, completed using reference TRBV29-1 and TRBJ1-2, is SAVISQKPSRDICQRGTSLTIQCQVDSQVTMMFWYRQQPGQSLTLIATANQGSEATYESGFVIDKFPISRPNLTFSTLTVSNMSPEDSSIYLCSVEENYGYTFGSGTRLTVV.

In this sample, this clone turned up a few times. V and J are TRBV2 and TRBJ2-1; 12 bases are a match to TRBD1. Trimming cost V 7 bases and J 0 bases; bases outside gene matches: 7. Germline assignment: CDR1 SNHLY and CDR2 FYNNEI. The CDR3 length is 17 residues. CDR3 in amino acids: CASKGQGAMSSYNEQFF. CDR3 nucleotide sequence: TGTGCCAGCAAGGGACAGGGGGCTATGAGCTCCTACAATGAGCAGTTCTTC.

This chain connects TRBV9 to TRBJ2-2; TRBD2 might be the D (6 bases). The V end lost 6 bases, the J end lost 4 bases, and 13 bases lay between the germline ends. The CDR3 extends over 14 amino acids. Germline V gives CDR1 SGDLS, CDR2 YYNGEE. The CDR3 DNA follows: TGTGCCAGCACCGGGACTCCTGCCACCGGGGAGCTGTTTTTT. This translates into CASTGTPATGELFF.

The chain carries TRBV27 and TRBJ1-6; 10 nucleotides align to TRBD1. Germline values: CDR1 MNHEY, CDR2 SMNVEV (reference sequence). The CDR3 has 18 amino acids. The ends lost 4 bases at V and 9 bases at J; junction bases unmatched: 15. DNA for the CDR3: TGTGCCAGCAGTTCAGTGGGACAGGGGACCGCAGGAGGTTCACCCCTCCACTTT. It is translated as CASSSVGQGTAGGSPLHF.